These 29 T cell receptor beta chains were sequenced from one sample in a study of shared clonotypes between healthy human individuals. It was CD45RO-negative cells, positively selected for CCR7, that made up naive CD8 cells, with terminally differentiated effector memory CD45RA+ cells excluded. The assay was immunoSEQ multiplex PCR, and TCRdb's table has in-frame clones only and misses some. The sample contains roughly 890,000 clones, 80% to 95% of which appear only once. The sample consisted of naive CD8+ T cells sorted from blood. Receptors originate from a young man in good health.

The chain couples TRBV7-9 to TRBJ2-7; 12 positions match TRBD2. The V segment lost 5 bases and the J segment 6 bases; nucleotides outside the gene matches: 11. The CDR3 covers 16 residues. Germline V gene data show CDR1 as SEHNR and CDR2 as FQNEAQ (reference sequence). The DNA for the CDR3 is TGTGCCAGCAGCCCAAGGCTAGCGGGAGGGCCCGGCGAGCAGTACTTC. Amino acids: CASSPRLAGGPGEQYF. The whole variable domain, remainder taken from reference TRBV7-9 and TRBJ2-7, is DTGVSQNPRHKITKRGQNVTFRCDPISEHNRLYWYRQTLGQGPEFLTYFQNEAQLEKSRLLSDRFSAERPKGSFSTLEIQRTEQGDSAMYLCASSPRLAGGPGEQYFGPGTRLTVT.

The V and J genes are TRBV5-1 and TRBJ2-1, with 11 bases matching TRBD2. The CDR3 extends over 16 amino acids. In germline, CDR1 is SGHRS, CDR2 YFSETQ. The junction had 4 bases not matched to a gene; V was cut back by 0 bases and J by 5 bases. The CDR3 DNA is TGCGCCAGCAGCTTGGGACTAGCGGGACTCCACAATGAGCAGTTCTTC. Amino acid sequence: CASSLGLAGLHNEQFF. The full variable domain, with the rest looked up from reference TRBV5-1 and TRBJ2-1, is KAGVTQTPRYLIKTRGQQVTLSCSPISGHRSVSWYQQTPGQGLQFLFEYFSETQRNKGNFPGRFSGRQFSNSRSEMNVSTLELGDSALYLCASSLGLAGLHNEQFFGPGTRLTVL.

This rearrangement joins TRBV28 to TRBJ2-2, with TRBD2 identical over 8 bases. Unmatched junction bases numbered 4, after V lost 6 bases and J lost 1 base. The CDR3 consists of 15 residues. From germline, CDR1 is MDHEN and CDR2 SYDVKM. CDR3 DNA: TGTGCCAGCAGACTAGCGGAAGAGAACACCGGGGAGCTGTTTTTT. Protein: CASRLAEENTGELFF.

The chain uses TRBV15 and TRBJ1-4; D not resolved. CDR3 length: 13 amino acids. The V end lost 7 bases, the J end lost 6 bases, and 12 bases lay between the germline ends. CDR1 and CDR2 (germline): LNHNV, YYDKDF (reference sequence). The CDR3 DNA is TGTGCCACCACCCGAAGGGAAGATGAAAAACTGTTTTTT. Its protein is CATTRREDEKLFF.

The gene calls are TRBV9 and TRBJ1-2, with D possibly TRBD1 on 6 matching bases. The germline CDR1 and CDR2 sequences are SGDLS and YYNGEE. The CDR3 has 15 amino acids. Trimming removed 2 bases from V and 0 bases from J, with 11 bases in between. The CDR3 nucleotides read TGTGCCAGCAGCGTGGGGGGCTCTCCTAACTATGGCTACACCTTC. Its protein is CASSVGGSPNYGYTF.

This rearrangement joins TRBV5-1 to TRBJ2-5; D possibly corresponds to TRBD2 (5 bases). Germline-derived CDR1 and CDR2 are SGHRS and YFSETQ. Trimming left V 1 base short and J 2 bases short, with 15 bases between. The CDR3 contains 16 residues. The CDR3 here is CASSLLDGLAQETQYF. The CDR3 DNA is TGCGCCAGCAGCTTGTTAGATGGACTGGCTCAAGAGACCCAGTACTTC.

The rearrangement links TRBV28 to TRBJ1-4; D perhaps matches TRBD1 (5 bases). This CDR3 is built from 14 residues. CDR1 and CDR2 from the germline V gene are MDHEN and SYDVKM. Trimming stripped 5 bases from V and 5 bases from J, with 12 bases between. CDR3 residues: CASSPWQGNEKLFF. The CDR3 nucleotides read TGTGCCAGCAGTCCCTGGCAGGGAAATGAAAAACTGTTTTTT.

For this clone: Within the sample, other DNA sequences also encode this same CDR3. The CDR3 here is CASGGTGELFF. Here the CDR3 DNA reads TGTGCCAGCGGGGGAACCGGGGAGCTGTTTTTT. This rearrangement joins TRBV9 to TRBJ2-2; perhaps D is TRBD1 or TRBD2 (5 bases each). Germline CDR1 is SGDLS and CDR2 is YYNGEE. The CDR3 sequence is 11 residues long. V lost 7 bases and J lost 5, with 6 bases in between.

The V gene is TRBV6-5, the J gene TRBJ1-3; D is possibly TRBD1 (6 bases). CDR1 and CDR2 (germline): MNHEY, SVGAGI. The CDR3 runs 14 residues. V was pared by 5 bases and J by 2 bases, with 10 bases between. CDR3 in amino acids: CASSPGGPGNTIYF. In DNA form, the CDR3 reads TGTGCCAGCAGTCCCGGGGGCCCTGGAAACACCATATATTTT.

V and J are TRBV7-9 and TRBJ1-2; D possibly corresponds to TRBD1 (5 bases). V lost 5 bases and J lost 7, with 14 bases in between. There are 13 residues in the CDR3. Per germline, CDR1 SEHNR and CDR2 FQNEAQ (reference sequence). The CDR3 loop reads CASSGVEGPGYTF. In nucleotides, the CDR3 is TGTGCCAGCAGCGGCGTCGAGGGGCCTGGCTACACCTTC.

This chain uses TRBV6-5 with TRBJ2-1; D ambiguous. V lost 2 bases and J lost 5, with 7 bases in between. Germline V CDR1 and CDR2: MNHEY, SVGAGI. This CDR3 has 13 amino acids. The CDR3 protein is CASSYAANNEQFF. CDR3 coding DNA: TGTGCCAGCAGTTACGCAGCGAACAATGAGCAGTTCTTC.

This chain links TRBV7-9 with TRBJ2-7; no firm D call. This CDR3 is built from 12 residues. Between the trimmed V and J ends, which lost 2 bases and 6 bases, there was a span of 8 bases. Germline V gene lookup returns CDR1 SEHNR and CDR2 FQNEAQ (reference sequence). Here the CDR3 reads CASSLKNGEQYF. Here the CDR3 DNA reads TGTGCCAGCAGCTTAAAGAACGGCGAGCAGTACTTC.

The chain is built from TRBV29-1 and TRBJ2-5, with D tentatively TRBD1 (6 bases). The CDR3 totals 15 residues. CDR1 SQVTM and CDR2 ANQGSEA come from the germline V gene. V shed 1 base and J shed 5 bases, with 17 bases lying between them. CDR3 region: CSVEGGKGVGETQYF. For the CDR3, the DNA is TGCAGCGTTGAAGGAGGGAAGGGGGTTGGGGAGACCCAGTACTTC.

The CDR3: CASSYQGLALFNEQFF. The CDR3 coding sequence is TGTGCCAGCAGTTACCAAGGACTAGCCTTGTTCAATGAGCAGTTCTTC. The chain has TRBV27 and TRBJ2-1, with 8 nucleotides matching TRBD2. V shed 4 bases, J shed 6 bases, and the junction held 11 bases outside the gene matches. CDR3 size: 16 residues. Per the germline V gene, CDR1 is MNHEY and CDR2 is SMNVEV (reference sequence).

V gene TRBV6-5 combines with J gene TRBJ2-5; 7 nucleotides agree with TRBD2. The CDR3 has 15 amino acids. Germline lookup yields CDR1 MNHEY and CDR2 SVGAGI. The V and J ends lost 3 bases and 5 bases, in that order; junction bases with no gene match: 9. DNA for the CDR3: TGTGCCAGCAGTTATACCGACATCGGGAGGGAGACCCAGTACTTC. Protein product: CASSYTDIGRETQYF.

The chain uses TRBV15 and TRBJ2-1, with D possibly TRBD2 on 6 matching bases. The V end lost 4 bases, the J end lost 7 bases, and 23 bases lay between the germline ends. The germline CDR1 and CDR2 sequences are LNHNV and YYDKDF (reference sequence). The CDR3 runs to 17 residues. CDR3 DNA: TGTGCCACCAGCAACCTAGAAACAGGACTACCGTTTAATGAGCAGTTCTTC. Translated, it gives CATSNLETGLPFNEQFF. The full variable domain, its missing parts supplied by reference TRBV15 and TRBJ2-1, is DAMVIQNPRYQVTQFGKPVTLSCSQTLNHNVMYWYQQKSSQAPKLLFHYYDKDFNNEADTPDNFQSRRPNTSFCFLDIRSPGLGDTAMYLCATSNLETGLPFNEQFFGPGTRLTVL.

J is TRBJ1-2 and V is TRBV7-9; D may be TRBD1 (5 bases). There are 13 residues in the CDR3. V shed 7 bases and J shed 4 bases, with 13 bases lying between them. Germline CDR1 and CDR2: SEHNR and FQNEAQ (reference sequence). CDR3 in amino acids: CASTYTGAYGYTF. The DNA for the CDR3 is TGTGCCAGCACCTACACAGGAGCCTATGGCTACACCTTC.

The chain employs TRBV4-1 and TRBJ2-7; no definite D call. Germline-derived CDR1 and CDR2 are MGHRA and YSYEKL. With 0 bases removed from V and 2 bases from J, the gap between germline ends came to 8 bases. The CDR3 runs to 14 residues. The CDR3 sequence is CASSQEIVAYEQYF. In DNA, the CDR3 is TGCGCCAGCAGCCAAGAGATCGTCGCCTACGAGCAGTACTTC.

J is TRBJ2-5 and V is TRBV11-2; D ambiguous. V was cut by 1 base and J by 5 bases, with 11 bases left in between. There are 14 residues in the CDR3. Germline-derived CDR1 and CDR2 are SGHAT and FQNNGV. The CDR3 spells CASSLAPARETQYF. CDR3 coding DNA: TGTGCCAGCAGCTTAGCCCCGGCCCGGGAGACCCAGTACTTC.

The chain combines TRBV4-1 with TRBJ2-1; a weak D match, TRBD2 (6 bases). This CDR3 has 14 residues. Germline CDR1 MGHRA, CDR2 YSYEKL. The V end was cut by 1 base, the J end by 8 bases, with 12 bases between. The CDR3 loop reads CASSQGNTGDEQFF. The CDR3 coding sequence is TGCGCCAGCAGCCAAGGAAATACGGGGGATGAGCAGTTCTTC.

Here the CDR3 DNA reads TGTGCCATCACTCTTGGTCCCCTCTCCCCTTCTTACGAGCAGTACTTC. This encodes CAITLGPLSPSYEQYF. V usage is TRBV10-3 and J usage is TRBJ2-7; no firm D call. Germline V gene lookup returns CDR1 ENHRY and CDR2 SYGVKD. This CDR3 spans 16 amino acids. V was trimmed by 7 bases and J by 4 bases, leaving 23 bases between them.

The chain uses TRBV5-1 and TRBJ1-1; a weak D match, TRBD1 (5 bases). CDR1 and CDR2 from the germline V gene are SGHRS and YFSETQ. Trimming shortened V by 1 base and J by 1 base, and 11 bases separated the two germline ends. The CDR3 extends over 15 amino acids. The CDR3: CASSLKQGSNTEAFF. The CDR3 DNA reads TGCGCCAGCAGCTTGAAGCAGGGATCGAACACTGAAGCTTTCTTT.

This chain joins TRBV19 and TRBJ2-7; D gene unclear. The CDR3 contains 14 residues. V dropped 0 bases and J dropped 5 bases, with 11 bases sitting between them. The germline V gene encodes CDR1 LNHDA and CDR2 SQIVND (reference sequence). The CDR3 is CASSIELWANEQYF. As DNA, the CDR3 is TGTGCCAGTAGTATAGAACTGTGGGCGAACGAGCAGTACTTC.

This clone has a single count. The chain joins TRBV6-5 to TRBJ1-1; D uncertain. The ends were cut back, 0 bases at V and 4 bases at J, with 6 bases in the middle. The CDR3 is 13 residues long. CDR1 is MNHEY, CDR2 SVGAGI, per germline. CDR3 nucleotide sequence: TGTGCCAGCAGTTACTCGAGAGTCACTGAAGCTTTCTTT. It specifies CASSYSRVTEAFF.

The J gene is TRBJ2-1, the V gene TRBV13, with a possible D match to TRBD2 (6 bases). This CDR3 region has 14 residues. V gave up 4 bases and J gave up 6 bases, with 13 bases separating them. Germline CDR1 reads PRHDT; CDR2 reads FYEKMQ (reference sequence). This chain's CDR3 is CASSSGPGANEQFF. The DNA of the CDR3 is TGTGCCAGCAGCTCCGGACCGGGAGCCAATGAGCAGTTCTTC.

The chain has TRBV4-3 and TRBJ1-2, with D perhaps matching TRBD1 (5 bases). Germline CDR1 and CDR2: LGHNA and YSLEER. The CDR3 extends over 15 amino acids. Trimming took 0 bases from V and 4 from J, leaving 12 bases between them. The CDR3 sequence is CASSQDRGMRYGYTF. In DNA form, the CDR3 reads TGCGCCAGCAGCCAAGATCGGGGGATGCGCTATGGCTACACCTTC.

V and J are TRBV13 and TRBJ1-1; 9 bases map to TRBD1. With 2 bases clipped from V and 3 bases from J, the junction kept 7 bases outside the gene matches. The CDR3 spans 16 residues. The germline V gene has CDR1 PRHDT and CDR2 FYEKMQ (reference sequence). The CDR3 DNA sequence: TGTGCCAGCAGCTTATGGCGGACAGGGGTGGACACTGAAGCTTTCTTT. Residues: CASSLWRTGVDTEAFF.

The V gene is TRBV14, the J gene TRBJ2-2; 11 bases agree with TRBD2. V dropped 5 bases and J dropped 1; count of bases not matched to a gene: 12. Germline lookup yields CDR1 SGHDN and CDR2 FVKESK. This CDR3 is built from 19 residues. The DNA of the CDR3 is TGTGCCAGCAGCGAGGGACTAGCGGTTAAAAACTTGAACACCGGGGAGCTGTTTTTT. Amino acids: CASSEGLAVKNLNTGELFF.

The chain combines TRBV29-1 with TRBJ2-1, with D unclear. Per germline, CDR1 SQVTM and CDR2 ANQGSEA. Trimming cost V 2 bases and J 2 bases, with 10 bases left between them. CDR3 size: 14 residues. CDR3: CSVEKTDTYNEQFF. The CDR3 coding sequence is TGCAGCGTTGAAAAGACTGATACCTACAATGAGCAGTTCTTC.